The T cell receptor beta chain under discussion was sequenced for a study of blood T cell repertoires in COVID-19. Study as a whole: COVID-19 samples from acute and convalescent phases originated in the United States, Italy and Spain. T cells, B-cell-depleted T cells, or PBMCs provided the cDNA or gDNA that served as material.

Authors' data handling: Estimated nucleated cell counts came from reference gene primer amplification. The assay was immunoSEQ multiplex PCR, and TCRdb's table has in-frame clones only and misses some. Clone size and V and J calls were adopted from that table, with D and trimming inferred from the DNA. The data contain roughly 160,000 clones, just under 85% of them singletons. J gave up 3 bases and V 6 bases, and 8 bases lay outside the gene matches. The CDR3 has 14 amino acids. Germline V gene lookup returns CDR1 MNHEY and CDR2 SVGAGI. Patients in Seattle were enrolled during active infection, then followed longitudinally.

What was sequenced was peripheral blood. The receptor's source is a woman aged 80 or over with COVID-19, enrolled during active disease. The chain recombines TRBV6-5 with TRBJ2-7; TRBD1 agrees at 7 bases. CDR3 nucleotide sequence: TGTGCCAGCAGCCGACAGGGTCCGCACTACGAGCAGTACTTC. It is translated as CASSRQGPHYEQYF.